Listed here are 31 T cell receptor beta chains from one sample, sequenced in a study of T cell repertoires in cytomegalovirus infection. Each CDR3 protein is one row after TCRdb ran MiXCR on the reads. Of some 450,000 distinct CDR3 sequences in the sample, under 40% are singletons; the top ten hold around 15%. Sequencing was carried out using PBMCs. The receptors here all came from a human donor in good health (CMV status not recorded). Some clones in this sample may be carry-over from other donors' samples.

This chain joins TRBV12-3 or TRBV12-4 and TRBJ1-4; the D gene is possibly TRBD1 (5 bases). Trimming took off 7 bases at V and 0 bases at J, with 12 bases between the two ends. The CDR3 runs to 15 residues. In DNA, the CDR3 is TGTGCCAGCACCAGACTGGGGGCAACTAATGAAAAACTGTTTTTT. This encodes CASTRLGATNEKLFF.

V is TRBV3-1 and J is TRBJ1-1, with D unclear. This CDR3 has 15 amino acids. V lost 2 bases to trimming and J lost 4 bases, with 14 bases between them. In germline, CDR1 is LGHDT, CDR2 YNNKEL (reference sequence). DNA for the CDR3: TGTGCCAGCAGCCAAAGCGGGAAGGGTGCCACTGAAGCTTTCTTT. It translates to CASSQSGKGATEAFF.

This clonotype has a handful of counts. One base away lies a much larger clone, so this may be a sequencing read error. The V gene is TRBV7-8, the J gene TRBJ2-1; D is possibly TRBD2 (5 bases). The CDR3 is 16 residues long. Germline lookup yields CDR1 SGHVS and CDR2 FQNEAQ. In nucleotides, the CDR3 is TGTGCCAGCAGCTTAGCCCCGCAGCGGACCTACAATGAGCAGTTATTC. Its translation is CASSLAPQRTYNEQLF.

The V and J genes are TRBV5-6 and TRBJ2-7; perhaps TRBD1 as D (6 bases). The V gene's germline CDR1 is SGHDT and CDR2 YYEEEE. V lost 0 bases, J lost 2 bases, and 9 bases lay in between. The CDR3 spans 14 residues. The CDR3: CASSLGTVPYEQYF. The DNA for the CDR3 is TGTGCCAGCAGCTTGGGGACAGTCCCCTACGAGCAGTACTTC.

This CDR3 is CASIRGEGGNQPQHF. In DNA, the CDR3 is TGTGCCAGCATCCGTGGGGAAGGGGGCAATCAGCCCCAGCATTTT. V and J are TRBV7-2 and TRBJ1-5, with D tentatively TRBD1 (5 bases). The CDR3 loop spans 15 amino acids. CDR1 and CDR2 (germline): SGHTA, FQGNSA. Trimming left V 7 bases short and J 2 bases short, with 15 bases between.

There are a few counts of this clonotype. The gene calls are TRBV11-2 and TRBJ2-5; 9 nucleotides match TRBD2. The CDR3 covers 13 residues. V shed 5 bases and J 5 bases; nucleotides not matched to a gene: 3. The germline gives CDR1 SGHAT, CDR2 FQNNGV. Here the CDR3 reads CASSRGGAETQYF. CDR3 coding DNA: TGTGCCAGCAGCCGCGGGGGGGCGGAGACCCAGTACTTC.

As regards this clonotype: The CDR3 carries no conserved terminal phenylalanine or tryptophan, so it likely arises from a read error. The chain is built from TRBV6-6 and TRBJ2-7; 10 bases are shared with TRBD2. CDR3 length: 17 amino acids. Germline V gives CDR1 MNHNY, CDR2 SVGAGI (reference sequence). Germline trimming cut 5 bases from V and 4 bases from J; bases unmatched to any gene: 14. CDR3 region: CASSQRLPAGGLYEQYI. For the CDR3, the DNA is TGTGCCAGCAGTCAACGACTACCAGCGGGGGGGCTGTACGAGCAGTACATC.

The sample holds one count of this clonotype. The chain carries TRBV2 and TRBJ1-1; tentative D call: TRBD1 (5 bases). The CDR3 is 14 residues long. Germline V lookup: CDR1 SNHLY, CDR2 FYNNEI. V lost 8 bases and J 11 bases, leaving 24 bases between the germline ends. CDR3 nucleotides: TGTGCCAGCGGGATCCATGACGCGCCCAAGGGGGCTTTCTTT. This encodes CASGIHDAPKGAFF. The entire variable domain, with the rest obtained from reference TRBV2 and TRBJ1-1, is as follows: EPEVTQTPSHQVTQMGQEVILRCVPISNHLYFYWYRQILGQKVEFLVSFYNNEISEKSEIFDDQFSVERPDGSNFTLKIRSTKLEDSAMYFCASGIHDAPKGAFFGQGTRLTVV.

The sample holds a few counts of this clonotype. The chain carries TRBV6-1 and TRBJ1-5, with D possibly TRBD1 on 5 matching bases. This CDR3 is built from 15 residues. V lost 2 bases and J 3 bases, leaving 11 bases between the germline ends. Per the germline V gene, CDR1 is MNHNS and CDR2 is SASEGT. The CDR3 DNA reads TGTGCCAGCAGTGAATGGCAGGGCAACAATCAGCCCCAGCATTTT. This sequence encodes CASSEWQGNNQPQHF.

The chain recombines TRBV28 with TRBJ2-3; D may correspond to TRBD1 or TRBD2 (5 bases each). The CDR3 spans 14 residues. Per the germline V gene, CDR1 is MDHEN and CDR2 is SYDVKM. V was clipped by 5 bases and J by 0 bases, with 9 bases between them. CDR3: CASSMGPSTDTQYF. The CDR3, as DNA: TGTGCCAGCAGTATGGGACCTAGCACAGATACGCAGTATTTT. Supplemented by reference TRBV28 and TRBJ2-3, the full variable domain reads DVKVTQSSRYLVKRTGEKVFLECVQDMDHENMFWYRQDPGLGLRLIYFSYDVKMKEKGDIPEGYSVSREKKERFSLILESASTNQTSMYLCASSMGPSTDTQYFGPGTRLTVL.

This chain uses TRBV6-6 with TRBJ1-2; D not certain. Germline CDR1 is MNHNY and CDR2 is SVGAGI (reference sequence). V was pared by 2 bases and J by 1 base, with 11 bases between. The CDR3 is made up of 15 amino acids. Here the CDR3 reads CASSYIGSLNYGYTF. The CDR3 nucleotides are TGTGCCAGCAGTTACATCGGCAGCCTTAACTATGGCTACACCTTC.

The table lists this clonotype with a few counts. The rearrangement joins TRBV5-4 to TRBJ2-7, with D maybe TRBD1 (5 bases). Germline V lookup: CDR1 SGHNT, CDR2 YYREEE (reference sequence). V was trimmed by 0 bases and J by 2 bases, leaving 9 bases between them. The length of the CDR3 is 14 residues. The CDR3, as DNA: TGTGCCAGCAGCTTGGGGACACCTACCTACGAGCAGTACTTC. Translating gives CASSLGTPTYEQYF.

The CDR3 DNA follows: TGTGCCAGCAGTCCTCCGGGACAGGGTTTGGTTCAGCCCCAGCATTTT. Its translation: CASSPPGQGLVQPQHF. V gene TRBV28 combines with J gene TRBJ1-5; 9 positions match TRBD1. This CDR3 contains 16 residues. Looked up from germline, CDR1 is MDHEN and CDR2 is SYDVKM. V shed 5 bases and J 6 bases; nucleotides not matched to a gene: 11.

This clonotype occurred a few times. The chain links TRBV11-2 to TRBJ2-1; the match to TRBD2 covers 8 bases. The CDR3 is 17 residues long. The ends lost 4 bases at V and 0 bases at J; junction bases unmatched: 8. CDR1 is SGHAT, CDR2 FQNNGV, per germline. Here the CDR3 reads CASSSKLGTSSYNEQFF. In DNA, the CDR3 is TGTGCCAGCAGCTCCAAGCTGGGGACTAGCTCCTACAATGAGCAGTTCTTC.

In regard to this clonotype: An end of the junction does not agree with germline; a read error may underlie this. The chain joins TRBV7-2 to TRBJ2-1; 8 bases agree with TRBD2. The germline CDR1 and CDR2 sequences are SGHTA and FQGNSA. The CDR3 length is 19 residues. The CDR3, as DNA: TGTGCCAGCAGCTTAGACGGTGGTAGCGGGGTTGGCTCCTACACTGAGCAGTTCTTC. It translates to CASSLDGGSGVGSYTEQFF.

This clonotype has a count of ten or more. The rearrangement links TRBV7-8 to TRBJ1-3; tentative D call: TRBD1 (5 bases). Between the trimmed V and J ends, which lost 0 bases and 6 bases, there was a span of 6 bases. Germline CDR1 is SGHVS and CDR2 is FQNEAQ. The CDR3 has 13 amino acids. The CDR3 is CASSLAGVNTIYF. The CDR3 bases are TGTGCCAGCAGCTTAGCAGGGGTAAACACCATATATTTT.

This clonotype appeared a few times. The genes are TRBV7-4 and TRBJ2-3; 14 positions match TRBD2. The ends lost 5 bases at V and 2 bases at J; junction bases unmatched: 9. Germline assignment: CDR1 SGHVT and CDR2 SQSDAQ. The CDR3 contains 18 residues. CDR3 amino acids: CASSLTSGGAKTTDTQYF. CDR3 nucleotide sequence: TGTGCCAGCAGCCTGACTAGCGGGGGGGCTAAGACCACAGATACGCAGTATTTT.

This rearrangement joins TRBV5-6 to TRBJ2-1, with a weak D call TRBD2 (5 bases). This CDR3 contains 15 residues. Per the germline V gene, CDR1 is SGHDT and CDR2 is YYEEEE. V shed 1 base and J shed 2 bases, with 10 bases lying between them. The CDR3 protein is CASSLYPGTYNEQFF. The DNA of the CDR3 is TGTGCCAGCAGCTTGTATCCGGGGACCTACAATGAGCAGTTCTTC.

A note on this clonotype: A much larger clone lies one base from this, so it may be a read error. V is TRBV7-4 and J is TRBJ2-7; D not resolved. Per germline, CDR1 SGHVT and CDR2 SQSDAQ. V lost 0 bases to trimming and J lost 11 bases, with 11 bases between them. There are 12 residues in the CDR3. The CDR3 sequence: CASSLASACEYF. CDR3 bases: TGTGCCAGCAGCTTAGCGTCCGCATGCGAGTACTTC.

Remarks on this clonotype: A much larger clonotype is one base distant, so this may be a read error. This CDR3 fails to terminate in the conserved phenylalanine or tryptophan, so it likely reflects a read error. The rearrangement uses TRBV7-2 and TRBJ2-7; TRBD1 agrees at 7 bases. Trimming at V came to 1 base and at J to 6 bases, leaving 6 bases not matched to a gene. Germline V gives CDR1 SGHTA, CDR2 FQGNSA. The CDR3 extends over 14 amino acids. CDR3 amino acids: CASSLGGTEGEQYL. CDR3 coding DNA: TGTGCCAGCAGCTTAGGAGGGACAGAGGGCGAGCAGTACTTA.

The CDR3 loop reads CASSGGPTGELFF. The CDR3 region has the DNA TGTGCCAGCAGCGGGGGACCAACCGGGGAGCTGTTTTTT. This chain joins TRBV7-9 and TRBJ2-2, with D perhaps assigned TRBD1 or TRBD2 (5 bases each). Trimming shortened V by 5 bases and J by 5 bases, and 9 bases separated the two germline ends. The CDR3 covers 13 residues. Germline V CDR1 and CDR2: SEHNR, FQNEAQ (reference sequence).

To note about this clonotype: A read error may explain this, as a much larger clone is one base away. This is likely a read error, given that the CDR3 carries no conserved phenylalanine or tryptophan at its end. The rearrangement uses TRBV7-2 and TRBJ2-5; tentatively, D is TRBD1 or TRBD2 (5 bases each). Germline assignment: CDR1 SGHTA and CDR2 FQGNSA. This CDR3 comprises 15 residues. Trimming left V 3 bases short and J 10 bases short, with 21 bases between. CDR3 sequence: CASSLSGTREMIQYL. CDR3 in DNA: TGTGCCAGCAGCTTGTCCGGGACCCGCGAAATGATCCAGTACTTA.

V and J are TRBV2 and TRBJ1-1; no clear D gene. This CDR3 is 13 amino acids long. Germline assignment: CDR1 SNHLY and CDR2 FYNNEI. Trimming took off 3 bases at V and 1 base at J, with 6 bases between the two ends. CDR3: CASSDSRNTEAFF. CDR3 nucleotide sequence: TGTGCCAGCAGTGATTCAAGGAACACTGAAGCTTTCTTT.

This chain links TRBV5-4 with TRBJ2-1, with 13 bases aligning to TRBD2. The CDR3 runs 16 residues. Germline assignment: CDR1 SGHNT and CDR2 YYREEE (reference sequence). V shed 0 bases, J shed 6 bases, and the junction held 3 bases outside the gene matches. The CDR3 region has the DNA TGTGCCAGCAGCTTGGGGGGACTAGCGGGGATCAATGAGCAGTTCTTC. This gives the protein CASSLGGLAGINEQFF.

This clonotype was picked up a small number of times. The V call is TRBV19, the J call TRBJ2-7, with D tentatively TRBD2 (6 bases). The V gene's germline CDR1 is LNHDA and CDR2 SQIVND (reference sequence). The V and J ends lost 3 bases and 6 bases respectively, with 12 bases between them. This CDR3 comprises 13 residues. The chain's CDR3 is CASSIAPGLEQYF. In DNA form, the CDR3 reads TGTGCCAGTAGTATTGCGCCGGGACTCGAGCAGTACTTC.

The CDR3 reads CASSHTADTQYF. The CDR3 nucleotides are TGTGCCAGTAGTCACACAGCGGATACGCAGTATTTT. This chain links TRBV19 with TRBJ2-3; D is undetermined. The CDR3 runs to 12 residues. Trimming took off 5 bases at V and 6 bases at J, with 9 bases between the two ends. In germline, CDR1 is LNHDA, CDR2 SQIVND (reference sequence).

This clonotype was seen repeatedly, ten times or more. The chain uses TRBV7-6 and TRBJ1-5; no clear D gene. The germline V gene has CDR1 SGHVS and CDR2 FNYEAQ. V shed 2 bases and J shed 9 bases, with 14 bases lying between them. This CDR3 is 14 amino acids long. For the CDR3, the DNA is TGTGCCAGCAGCTTAAGTGAGGCTAGTCGGCCCCAGCATTTT. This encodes CASSLSEASRPQHF. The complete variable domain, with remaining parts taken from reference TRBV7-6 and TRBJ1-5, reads GAGVSQSPRYKVTKRGQDVALRCDPISGHVSLYWYRQALGQGPEFLTYFNYEAQQDKSGLPNDRFSAERPEGSISTLTIQRTEQRDSAMYRCASSLSEASRPQHFGDGTRLSIL.

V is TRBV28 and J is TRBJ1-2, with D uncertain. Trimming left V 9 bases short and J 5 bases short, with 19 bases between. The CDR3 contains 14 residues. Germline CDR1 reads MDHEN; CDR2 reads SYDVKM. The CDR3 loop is CASRPSGTPYGYTF. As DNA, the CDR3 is TGTGCCAGTCGCCCCTCAGGTACCCCTTATGGCTACACCTTC.

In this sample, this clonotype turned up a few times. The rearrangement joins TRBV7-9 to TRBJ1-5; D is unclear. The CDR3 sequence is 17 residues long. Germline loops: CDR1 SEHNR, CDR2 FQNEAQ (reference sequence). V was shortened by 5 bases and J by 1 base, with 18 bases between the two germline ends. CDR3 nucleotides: TGTGCCAGCAGCCCCGGGGATTTTGGAGGGAGCAATCAGCCCCAGCATTTT. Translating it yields CASSPGDFGGSNQPQHF.

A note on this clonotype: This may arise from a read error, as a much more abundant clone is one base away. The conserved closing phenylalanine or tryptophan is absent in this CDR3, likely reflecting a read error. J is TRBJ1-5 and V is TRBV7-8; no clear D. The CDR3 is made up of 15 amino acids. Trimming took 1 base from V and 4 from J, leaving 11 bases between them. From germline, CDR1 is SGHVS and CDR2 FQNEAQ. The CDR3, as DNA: TGTGCCAGCAGCTTAGTTGAAGGATCTAATCAGCCCCAGCATGTT. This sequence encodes CASSLVEGSNQPQHV.

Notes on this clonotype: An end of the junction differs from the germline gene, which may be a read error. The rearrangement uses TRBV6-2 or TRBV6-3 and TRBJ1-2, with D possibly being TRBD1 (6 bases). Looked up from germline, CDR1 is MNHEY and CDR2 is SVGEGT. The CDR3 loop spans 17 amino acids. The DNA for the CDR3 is TGTGCCAGCAGTTACTCCGCCTTCACAGGGTACGTGTCCGGCTACAACTTC. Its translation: CASSYSAFTGYVSGYNF.